This T cell receptor beta chain was sequenced for a study of blood T cells in healthy people across ages. Study conclusions and caveats: When one million T cells were used, diversity estimates were thought to be underestimates.

With regard to this clonotype: Its cognate antigen is unknown.

Together with a sample-barcoded 5' primer, a J-beta primer mix was included in a second PCR lasting roughly 6 to 12 cycles. With 12 random nucleotides, a template-switch adaptor tagged each individual cDNA molecule. One entry per CDR3 protein, called by TCRdb with MiXCR from the 5' RACE reads. The sample shows around 790,000 distinct CDR3 sequences, under 55% of them seen only once. The length of the CDR3 is 14 residues. V was trimmed by 4 bases and J by 3 bases, leaving 9 bases between them. The receptor was isolated from a man aged 55 to 70 in good health. The chain links TRBV12-3 or TRBV12-4 to TRBJ2-2; the D is unclear. The sequencing input was blood. The CDR3 sequence: CASSSYRDTGELFF. The CDR3 DNA follows: TGTGCCAGCAGTTCGTATAGGGACACCGGGGAGCTGTTTTTT.